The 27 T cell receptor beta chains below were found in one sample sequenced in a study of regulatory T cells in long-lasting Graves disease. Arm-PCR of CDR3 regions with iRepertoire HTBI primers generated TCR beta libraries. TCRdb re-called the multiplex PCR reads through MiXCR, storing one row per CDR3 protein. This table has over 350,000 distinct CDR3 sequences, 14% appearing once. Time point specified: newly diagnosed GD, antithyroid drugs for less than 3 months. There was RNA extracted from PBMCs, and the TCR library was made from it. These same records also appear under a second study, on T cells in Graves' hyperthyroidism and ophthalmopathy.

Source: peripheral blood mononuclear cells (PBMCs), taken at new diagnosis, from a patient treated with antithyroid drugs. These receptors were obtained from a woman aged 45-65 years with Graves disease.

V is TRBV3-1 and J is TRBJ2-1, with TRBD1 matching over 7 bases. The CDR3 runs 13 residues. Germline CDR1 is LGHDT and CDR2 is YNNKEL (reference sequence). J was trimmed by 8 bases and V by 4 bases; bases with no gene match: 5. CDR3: CASSPQGRDEQFF. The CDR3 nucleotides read TGTGCCAGCAGCCCACAGGGGCGGGATGAGCAGTTCTTC.

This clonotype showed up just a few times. The CDR3 coding sequence is TGTGCCAGCAGACTGGGACTAGCGGGCTCGAACACCGGGGAGCTGTTTTTT. It codes for CASRLGLAGSNTGELFF. V usage is TRBV12-3 or TRBV12-4 and J usage is TRBJ2-2, with 12 bases identical to TRBD2. V was clipped by 6 bases and J by 0 bases; unmatched bases: 5. The CDR3 totals 17 residues.

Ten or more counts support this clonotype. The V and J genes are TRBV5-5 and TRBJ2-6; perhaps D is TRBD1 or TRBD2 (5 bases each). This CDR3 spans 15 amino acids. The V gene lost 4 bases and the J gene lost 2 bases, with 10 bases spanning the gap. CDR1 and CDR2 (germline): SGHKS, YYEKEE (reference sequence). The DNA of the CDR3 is TGTGCCAGCAGCGGGACGGCCACTGGGGCCAACGTCCTGACTTTC. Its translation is CASSGTATGANVLTF.

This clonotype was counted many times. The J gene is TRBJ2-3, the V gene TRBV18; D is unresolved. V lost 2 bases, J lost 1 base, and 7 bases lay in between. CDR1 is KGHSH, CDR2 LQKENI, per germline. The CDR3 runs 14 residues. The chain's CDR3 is CASSPYQGTDTQYF. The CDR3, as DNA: TGTGCCAGCTCACCATACCAGGGCACAGATACGCAGTATTTT.

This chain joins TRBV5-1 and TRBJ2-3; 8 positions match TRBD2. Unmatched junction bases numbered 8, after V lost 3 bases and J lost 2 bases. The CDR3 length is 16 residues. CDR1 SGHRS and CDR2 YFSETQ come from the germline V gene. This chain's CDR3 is CASSSNGGANTDTQYF. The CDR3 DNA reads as TGCGCCAGCAGCTCGAACGGGGGGGCGAACACAGATACGCAGTATTTT.

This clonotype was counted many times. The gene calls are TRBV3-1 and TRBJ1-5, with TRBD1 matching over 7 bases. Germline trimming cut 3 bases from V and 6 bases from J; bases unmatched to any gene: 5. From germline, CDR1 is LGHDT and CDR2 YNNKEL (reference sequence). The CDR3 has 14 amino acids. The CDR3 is CASSQTGYGQPQHF. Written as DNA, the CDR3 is TGTGCCAGCAGCCAGACAGGGTACGGTCAGCCCCAGCATTTT.

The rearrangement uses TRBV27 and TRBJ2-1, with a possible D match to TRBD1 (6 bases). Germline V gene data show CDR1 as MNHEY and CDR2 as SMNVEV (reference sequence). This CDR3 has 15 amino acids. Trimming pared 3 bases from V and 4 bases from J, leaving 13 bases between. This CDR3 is CASSFTGTTYNEQFF. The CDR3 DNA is TGTGCCAGCAGTTTCACCGGGACAACATACAATGAGCAGTTCTTC.

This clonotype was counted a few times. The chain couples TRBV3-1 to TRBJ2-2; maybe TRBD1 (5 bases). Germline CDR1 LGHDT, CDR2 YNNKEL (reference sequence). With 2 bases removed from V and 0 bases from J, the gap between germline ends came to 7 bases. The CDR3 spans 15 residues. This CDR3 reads CASSQQGTNTGELFF. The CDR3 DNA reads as TGTGCCAGCAGCCAACAGGGAACGAACACCGGGGAGCTGTTTTTT.

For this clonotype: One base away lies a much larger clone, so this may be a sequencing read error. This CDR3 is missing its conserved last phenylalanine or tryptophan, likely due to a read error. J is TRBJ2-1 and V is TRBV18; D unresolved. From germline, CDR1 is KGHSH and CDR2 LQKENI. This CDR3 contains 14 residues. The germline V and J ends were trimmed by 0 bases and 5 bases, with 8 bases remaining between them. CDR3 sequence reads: CASSPPFRNNEQFV. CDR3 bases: TGTGCCAGCTCACCACCGTTCAGGAACAATGAGCAGTTCGTC.

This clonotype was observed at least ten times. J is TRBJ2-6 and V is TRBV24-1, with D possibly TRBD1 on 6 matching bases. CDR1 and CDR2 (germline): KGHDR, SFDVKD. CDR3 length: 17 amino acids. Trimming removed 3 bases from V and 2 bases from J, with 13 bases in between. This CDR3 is CATSDVGTHPGANVLTF. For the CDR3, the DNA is TGTGCCACCAGTGATGTAGGGACACACCCTGGGGCCAACGTCCTGACTTTC.

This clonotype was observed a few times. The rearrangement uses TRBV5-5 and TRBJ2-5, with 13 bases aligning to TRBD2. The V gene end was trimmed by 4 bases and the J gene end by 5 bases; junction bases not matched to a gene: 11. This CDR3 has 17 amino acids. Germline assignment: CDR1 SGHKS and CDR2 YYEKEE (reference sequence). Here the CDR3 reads CASSQLLGLAGKETQYF. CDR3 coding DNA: TGTGCCAGCAGCCAACTCCTGGGACTAGCGGGAAAGGAGACCCAGTACTTC.

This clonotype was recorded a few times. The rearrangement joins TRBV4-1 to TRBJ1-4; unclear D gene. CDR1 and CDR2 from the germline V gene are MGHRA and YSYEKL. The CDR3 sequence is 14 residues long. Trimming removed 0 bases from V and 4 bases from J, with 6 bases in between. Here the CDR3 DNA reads TGCGCCAGCAGCCAAGATTGGGGTAATGAAAAACTGTTTTTT. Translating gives CASSQDWGNEKLFF.

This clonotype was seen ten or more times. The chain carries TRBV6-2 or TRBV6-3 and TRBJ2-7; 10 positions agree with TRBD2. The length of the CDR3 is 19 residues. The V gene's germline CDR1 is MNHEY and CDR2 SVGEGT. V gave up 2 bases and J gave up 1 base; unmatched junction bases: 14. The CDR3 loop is CASSYGVGSQAGGSYEQYF. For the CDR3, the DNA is TGTGCCAGCAGTTACGGGGTGGGGAGCCAAGCGGGAGGGTCCTACGAGCAGTACTTC.

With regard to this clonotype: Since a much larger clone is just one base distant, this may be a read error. The CDR3 region is CASSFTIGFTSSGTFGEQYF. CDR3 DNA: TGTGCCAGCAGCTTCACGATCGGCTTTACAAGCTCAGGTACTTTCGGGGAGCAGTACTTC. The V gene is TRBV11-2, the J gene TRBJ2-7; D unclear. Germline values: CDR1 SGHAT, CDR2 FQNNGV. This CDR3 is 20 amino acids long. V gave up 3 bases and J gave up 7 bases, with 34 bases separating them. Looking up the rest from reference TRBV11-2 and TRBJ2-7 gives the full variable domain: EAGVAQSPRYKIIEKRQSVAFWCNPISGHATLYWYQQILGQGPKLLIQFQNNGVVDDSQLPKDRFSAERLKGVDSTLKIQPAKLEDSAVYLCASSFTIGFTSSGTFGEQYFGPGTRLTVT.

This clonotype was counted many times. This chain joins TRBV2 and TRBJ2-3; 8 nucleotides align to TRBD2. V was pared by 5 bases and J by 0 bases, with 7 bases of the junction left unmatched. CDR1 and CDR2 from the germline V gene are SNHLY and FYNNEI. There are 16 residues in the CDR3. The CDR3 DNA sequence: TGTGCCAGCAGTCTTCGGACTAGCCAGAGCACAGATACGCAGTATTTT. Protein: CASSLRTSQSTDTQYF.

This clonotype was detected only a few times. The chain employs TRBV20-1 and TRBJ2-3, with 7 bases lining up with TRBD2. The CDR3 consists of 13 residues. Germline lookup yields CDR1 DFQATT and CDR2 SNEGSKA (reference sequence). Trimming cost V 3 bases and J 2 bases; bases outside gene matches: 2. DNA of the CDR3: TGCAGTGCTAGTAGCGGGTTCACAGATACGCAGTATTTT. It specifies CSASSGFTDTQYF.

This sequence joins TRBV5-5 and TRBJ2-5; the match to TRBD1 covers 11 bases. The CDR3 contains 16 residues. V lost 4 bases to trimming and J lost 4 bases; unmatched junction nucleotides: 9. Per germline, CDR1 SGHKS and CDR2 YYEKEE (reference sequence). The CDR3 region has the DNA TGTGCCAGCAGCCCATGGACAGGGGGCGTTGGAGAGACCCAGTACTTC. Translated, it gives CASSPWTGGVGETQYF.

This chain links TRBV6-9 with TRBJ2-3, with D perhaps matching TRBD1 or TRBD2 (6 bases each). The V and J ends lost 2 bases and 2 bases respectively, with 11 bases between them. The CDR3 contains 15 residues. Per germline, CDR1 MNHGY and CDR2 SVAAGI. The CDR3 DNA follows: TGTGCCAGCAGTTATAAGGGGGGCATCACAGATACGCAGTATTTT. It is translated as CASSYKGGITDTQYF.

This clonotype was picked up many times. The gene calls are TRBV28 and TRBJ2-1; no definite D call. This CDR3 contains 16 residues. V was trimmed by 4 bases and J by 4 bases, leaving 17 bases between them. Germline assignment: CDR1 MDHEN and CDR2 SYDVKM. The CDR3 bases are TGTGCCAGCAGTTCCTACATGGCGGACCAATACAATGAGCAGTTCTTC. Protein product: CASSSYMADQYNEQFF.

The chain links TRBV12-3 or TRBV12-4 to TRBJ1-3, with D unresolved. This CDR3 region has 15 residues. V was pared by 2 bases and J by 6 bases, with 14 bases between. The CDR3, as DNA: TGTGCCAGCAGTTTATGGTCTCCGGGAGAAAACACCATATATTTT. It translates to CASSLWSPGENTIYF.

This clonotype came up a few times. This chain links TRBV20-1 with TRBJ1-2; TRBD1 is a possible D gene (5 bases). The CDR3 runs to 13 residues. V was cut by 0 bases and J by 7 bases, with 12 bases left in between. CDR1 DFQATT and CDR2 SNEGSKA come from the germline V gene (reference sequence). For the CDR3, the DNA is TGCAGTGCTAGAGACACCAGGGATGGTGGCTACACCTTC. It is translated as CSARDTRDGGYTF.

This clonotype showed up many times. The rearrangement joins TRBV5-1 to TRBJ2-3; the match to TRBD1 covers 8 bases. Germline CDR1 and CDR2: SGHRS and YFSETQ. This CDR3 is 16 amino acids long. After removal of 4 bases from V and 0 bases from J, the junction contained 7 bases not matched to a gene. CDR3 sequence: CASSRQGATSTDTQYF. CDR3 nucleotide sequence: TGCGCCAGCAGCCGGCAGGGGGCGACCAGCACAGATACGCAGTATTTT.

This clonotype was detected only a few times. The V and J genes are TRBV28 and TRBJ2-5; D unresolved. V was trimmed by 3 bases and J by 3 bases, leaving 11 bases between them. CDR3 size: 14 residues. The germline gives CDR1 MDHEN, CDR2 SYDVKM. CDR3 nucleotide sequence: TGTGCCAGCAGTTTCCGCCCACACGAAGAGACCCAGTACTTC. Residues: CASSFRPHEETQYF. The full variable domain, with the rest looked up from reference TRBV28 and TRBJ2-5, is DVKVTQSSRYLVKRTGEKVFLECVQDMDHENMFWYRQDPGLGLRLIYFSYDVKMKEKGDIPEGYSVSREKKERFSLILESASTNQTSMYLCASSFRPHEETQYFGPGTRLLVL.

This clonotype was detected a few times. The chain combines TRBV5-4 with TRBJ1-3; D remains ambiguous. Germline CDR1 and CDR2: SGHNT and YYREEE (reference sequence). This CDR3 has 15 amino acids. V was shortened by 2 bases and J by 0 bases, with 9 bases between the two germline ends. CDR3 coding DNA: TGTGCCAGCAGCTTAGGCTTAAGCTCTGGAAACACCATATATTTT. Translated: CASSLGLSSGNTIYF.

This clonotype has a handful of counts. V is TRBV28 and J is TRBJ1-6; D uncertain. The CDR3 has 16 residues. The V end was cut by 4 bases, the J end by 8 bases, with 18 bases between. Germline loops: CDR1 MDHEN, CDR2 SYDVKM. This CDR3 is CASSSPGEGRDSPLHF. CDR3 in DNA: TGTGCCAGCAGTTCCCCCGGGGAGGGCCGGGATTCACCCCTCCACTTT. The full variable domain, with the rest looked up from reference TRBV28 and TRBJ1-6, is DVKVTQSSRYLVKRTGEKVFLECVQDMDHENMFWYRQDPGLGLRLIYFSYDVKMKEKGDIPEGYSVSREKKERFSLILESASTNQTSMYLCASSSPGEGRDSPLHFGNGTRLTVT.

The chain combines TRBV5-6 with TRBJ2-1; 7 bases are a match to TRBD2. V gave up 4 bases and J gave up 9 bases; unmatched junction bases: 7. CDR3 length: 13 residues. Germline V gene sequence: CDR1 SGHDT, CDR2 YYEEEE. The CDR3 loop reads CASSRAGVGEQFF. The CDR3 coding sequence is TGTGCCAGCAGCCGGGCGGGAGTAGGTGAGCAGTTCTTC.

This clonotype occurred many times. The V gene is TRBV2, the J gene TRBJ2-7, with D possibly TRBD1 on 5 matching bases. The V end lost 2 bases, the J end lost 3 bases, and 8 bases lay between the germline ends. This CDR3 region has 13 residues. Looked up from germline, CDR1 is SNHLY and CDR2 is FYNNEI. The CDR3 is CASSEQGYYEQYF. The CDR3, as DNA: TGTGCCAGCAGTGAACAGGGTTACTACGAGCAGTACTTC. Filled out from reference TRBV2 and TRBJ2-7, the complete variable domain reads EPEVTQTPSHQVTQMGQEVILRCVPISNHLYFYWYRQILGQKVEFLVSFYNNEISEKSEIFDDQFSVERPDGSNFTLKIRSTKLEDSAMYFCASSEQGYYEQYFGPGTRLTVT.